These 25 T cell receptor beta chains were sequenced from one sample in a study of blood T cell repertoires in COVID-19. Profiled with immunoSEQ multiplex PCR; TCRdb holds only in-frame clones, not every one. The sample has 240,000 or so clones, approximately 86% seen once. Sequencing was performed on peripheral blood. The origin of the receptors is a man aged 55 to 70 who had recovered from COVID-19.

CDR3 DNA sequence: TGTGCCACCCAATCCCCCAGGACAGGGCACAATGAGCAGTTCTTC. Its translation is CATQSPRTGHNEQFF. The chain is built from TRBV24-1 and TRBJ2-1; TRBD1 matches 8 bases. V dropped 9 bases and J dropped 5; count of bases not matched to a gene: 11. The CDR3 loop spans 15 amino acids. In germline, CDR1 is KGHDR, CDR2 SFDVKD.

This clone was recorded only once. The V call is TRBV11-2, the J call TRBJ2-7; 9 nucleotides agree with TRBD2. This CDR3 region has 15 residues. V was clipped by 3 bases and J by 4 bases; unmatched bases: 7. The V gene's germline CDR1 is SGHAT and CDR2 FQNNGV. The CDR3 DNA is TGTGCCAGCAGCTTTCGACTAGCGGATCTATACGAGCAGTACTTC. Its translation is CASSFRLADLYEQYF.

This chain joins TRBV3-1 (or the pseudogene TRBV3-2) and TRBJ2-3, with 9 bases matching TRBD2. The V and J ends lost 2 bases and 4 bases, in that order; junction bases with no gene match: 7. The germline V gene encodes CDR1 LGHDT and CDR2 YNNKEL (reference sequence). The CDR3 contains 16 residues. CDR3: CASSQNLGLASDTQYF. The DNA of the CDR3 is TGTGCCAGCAGCCAAAATCTGGGACTAGCCTCAGATACGCAGTATTTT.

The chain carries TRBV13 and TRBJ2-3; perhaps TRBD2 as D (6 bases). The V end was cut by 1 base, the J end by 0 bases, with 8 bases between. CDR1 and CDR2 from the germline V gene are PRHDT and FYEKMQ (reference sequence). The CDR3 has 15 residues. CDR3 in amino acids: CASSLAGESTDTQYF. The CDR3 nucleotides are TGTGCCAGCAGCTTAGCGGGGGAAAGCACAGATACGCAGTATTTT.

The genes are TRBV7-8 and TRBJ2-3; a weak D match, TRBD1 (7 bases). The V gene lost 5 bases and the J gene lost 0 bases, with 18 bases spanning the gap. The CDR3 is made up of 17 amino acids. Germline V gene data show CDR1 as SGHVS and CDR2 as FQNEAQ. CDR3 sequence: CASSTSRDSLSTDTQYF. CDR3 nucleotides: TGTGCCAGCAGCACCTCGCGGGACAGCTTGAGCACAGATACGCAGTATTTT.

The CDR3: CASSGGHSTNEKLFF. For the CDR3, the DNA is TGCGCCAGCAGCGGGGGACATTCAACTAATGAAAAACTGTTTTTT. The chain couples TRBV5-1 to TRBJ1-4; D is perhaps TRBD1 (6 bases). CDR3 length: 15 amino acids. The germline V and J ends were trimmed by 4 bases and 0 bases, with 10 bases remaining between them. Per the germline V gene, CDR1 is SGHRS and CDR2 is YFSETQ. Filled out from reference TRBV5-1 and TRBJ1-4, the complete variable domain reads KAGVTQTPRYLIKTRGQQVTLSCSPISGHRSVSWYQQTPGQGLQFLFEYFSETQRNKGNFPGRFSGRQFSNSRSEMNVSTLELGDSALYLCASSGGHSTNEKLFFGSGTQLSVL.

This clone is a singleton in its sample. The chain carries TRBV11-2 and TRBJ2-1, with 7 bases aligning to TRBD1. The V and J ends lost 4 bases and 0 bases, in that order; junction bases with no gene match: 15. In germline, CDR1 is SGHAT, CDR2 FQNNGV. This CDR3 contains 19 residues. CDR3 coding DNA: TGTGCCAGCAGCTCGATATTTGAAGTACAGGGGAGCTCCTACAATGAGCAGTTCTTC. Translation: CASSSIFEVQGSSYNEQFF. The full variable domain, completed using reference TRBV11-2 and TRBJ2-1, is EAGVAQSPRYKIIEKRQSVAFWCNPISGHATLYWYQQILGQGPKLLIQFQNNGVVDDSQLPKDRFSAERLKGVDSTLKIQPAKLEDSAVYLCASSSIFEVQGSSYNEQFFGPGTRLTVL.

J is TRBJ2-7 and V is TRBV28; D is possibly TRBD1 (6 bases). CDR3 length: 13 amino acids. V lost 6 bases and J lost 2, with 11 bases in between. CDR1 and CDR2 (germline): MDHEN, SYDVKM. CDR3 in DNA: TGTGCCAGCAGCCCCGGACAGCCCTACGAGCAGTACGTC. Amino acids: CASSPGQPYEQYV.

The chain joins TRBV7-8 to TRBJ2-7; TRBD1 matches 7 bases. Germline CDR1 reads SGHVS; CDR2 reads FQNEAQ. This CDR3 is built from 16 residues. Trimming removed 0 bases from V and 5 bases from J; junction bases left unmatched: 10. The CDR3 nucleotides are TGTGCCAGCAGCTTAGCGCGGATAGGGGGCAACCACGAGCAGTACTTC. Amino acid sequence: CASSLARIGGNHEQYF.

The CDR3 DNA is TGTGCCAGCAGTTCCCCCGGACAGGGTCGGCCCTATGGCTACACCTTC. It specifies CASSSPGQGRPYGYTF. The gene calls are TRBV28 and TRBJ1-2; 8 bases fit TRBD1. Germline V gene data show CDR1 as MDHEN and CDR2 as SYDVKM. V was clipped by 4 bases and J by 4 bases; unmatched bases: 11. CDR3 length equals 16 residues.

V gene TRBV5-1 combines with J gene TRBJ2-2; the match to TRBD2 covers 7 bases. Germline V lookup: CDR1 SGHRS, CDR2 YFSETQ. The CDR3 has 15 residues. With V trimmed by 4 bases and J by 4 bases, 7 bases remained unmatched. DNA for the CDR3: TGCGCCAGCAGCCCCCGGGGGGAAAGCACCGGGGAGCTGTTTTTT. It specifies CASSPRGESTGELFF.

V and J are TRBV5-8 and TRBJ2-1; 10 bases are a match to TRBD2. The CDR3 length is 14 residues. Trimming removed 4 bases from V and 6 bases from J; junction bases left unmatched: 4. CDR1 is SGHTS, CDR2 YDEGEE, per germline. The CDR3 bases are TGTGCCAGCAGCCTCCCTAGCGGGGGCAATGAGCAGTTCTTC. Its translation is CASSLPSGGNEQFF.

This clone was found a few times. The chain joins TRBV2 to TRBJ2-1; TRBD2 agrees at 12 bases. This CDR3 region has 14 residues. Per germline, CDR1 SNHLY and CDR2 FYNNEI. With 6 bases clipped from V and 4 bases from J, the junction kept 1 base outside the gene matches. The CDR3 spells CASRGLAGYNEQFF. As DNA, the CDR3 is TGTGCCAGCAGGGGACTAGCGGGTTACAATGAGCAGTTCTTC.

The V and J genes are TRBV6-2 or TRBV6-3 and TRBJ2-3; 8 bases align to TRBD1. Germline values: CDR1 MNHEY, CDR2 SVGEGT. J gave up 4 bases and V 6 bases, and 6 bases lay outside the gene matches. This CDR3 has 14 amino acids. This CDR3 is CASSSDRVSDTQYF. In DNA form, the CDR3 reads TGTGCCAGCAGCTCGGACAGGGTTTCAGATACGCAGTATTTT.

The gene calls are TRBV4-1 and TRBJ2-2, with 8 bases matching TRBD1. CDR3 length: 15 residues. J gave up 5 bases and V 6 bases, and 8 bases lay outside the gene matches. Per the germline V gene, CDR1 is MGHRA and CDR2 is YSYEKL. CDR3 loop: CASSRWTGLTGELFF. In DNA, the CDR3 is TGCGCCAGCAGTCGGTGGACAGGGCTGACCGGGGAGCTGTTTTTT.

V gene TRBV19 combines with J gene TRBJ2-3; D not resolved. The germline gives CDR1 LNHDA, CDR2 SQIVND (reference sequence). The V end was cut by 5 bases, the J end by 2 bases, with 8 bases between. The CDR3 contains 13 residues. The CDR3 loop is CASSFQITDTQYF. Written as DNA, the CDR3 is TGTGCCAGTAGTTTTCAGATCACAGATACGCAGTATTTT. Using reference TRBV19 and TRBJ2-3 for the parts outside the CDR3, the full variable domain is DGGITQSPKYLFRKEGQNVTLSCEQNLNHDAMYWYRQDPGQGLRLIYYSQIVNDFQKGDIAEGYSVSREKKESFPLTVTSAQKNPTAFYLCASSFQITDTQYFGPGTRLTVL.

This clone was detected a few times. The chain couples TRBV6-5 to TRBJ1-5; no firm D call. CDR3 length equals 13 residues. V shed 5 bases and J shed 4 bases, with 9 bases lying between them. CDR1 is MNHEY, CDR2 SVGAGI, per germline. The CDR3 bases are TGTGCCAGCAGTACCACAGATAATCAGCCCCAGCATTTT. Amino acid sequence: CASSTTDNQPQHF.

This chain uses TRBV5-1 with TRBJ2-5, with 12 nucleotides matching TRBD2. CDR3 size: 17 residues. Germline values: CDR1 SGHRS, CDR2 YFSETQ. V lost 4 bases, J lost 5 bases, and 12 bases stayed unmatched. CDR3 DNA sequence: TGCGCCAGCAGCCATAGGGCTAGCGGGGGGGCCAGCGAGACCCAGTACTTC. This gives the protein CASSHRASGGASETQYF.

The chain joins TRBV13 to TRBJ2-3; the match to TRBD2 covers 14 bases. The CDR3 totals 18 residues. Germline V gene lookup returns CDR1 PRHDT and CDR2 FYEKMQ (reference sequence). V shed 3 bases and J 1 base; nucleotides not matched to a gene: 6. CDR3 nucleotide sequence: TGTGCCAGCAGCTTTTGGACTAGCGGGGGGATTGGCACAGATACGCAGTATTTT. Amino acid sequence: CASSFWTSGGIGTDTQYF.

The genes are TRBV5-1 and TRBJ2-7; D is possibly TRBD2 (6 bases). CDR3 length equals 16 residues. Trimming took off 4 bases at V and 7 bases at J, with 24 bases between the two ends. Per the germline V gene, CDR1 is SGHRS and CDR2 is YFSETQ. CDR3 amino acids: CASSPTLCAGTEEQYF. CDR3 sequence (DNA): TGCGCCAGCAGCCCGACGTTGTGCGCGGGGACGGAAGAGCAGTACTTC.

The chain uses TRBV30 and TRBJ1-2; 7 bases map to TRBD1. This CDR3 is built from 14 residues. The V and J ends lost 0 bases and 5 bases, in that order; junction bases with no gene match: 6. CDR1 is GTSNPN, CDR2 SVGIG, per germline (reference sequence). The CDR3 here is CAWSVKGAGYGYTF. For the CDR3, the DNA is TGTGCCTGGAGTGTAAAGGGGGCAGGGTATGGCTACACCTTC.

This sequence joins TRBV10-3 and TRBJ2-7; TRBD1 might be the D (6 bases). Germline V gene data show CDR1 as ENHRY and CDR2 as SYGVKD. The V gene lost 2 bases and the J gene lost 5 bases, with 19 bases spanning the gap. The CDR3 has 16 amino acids. CDR3 sequence: CAISETRGRQAHEQYF. CDR3 bases: TGTGCCATCAGTGAGACACGAGGAAGACAGGCCCACGAGCAGTACTTC.

This clone was seen once. The chain links TRBV6-6 to TRBJ1-1, with D unclear. The CDR3 runs 14 residues. Trimming stripped 0 bases from V and 4 bases from J, with 9 bases between. Per the germline V gene, CDR1 is MNHNY and CDR2 is SVGAGI (reference sequence). The CDR3, as DNA: TGTGCCAGCAGTTACTCGAGGCAGCCCACTGAAGCTTTCTTT. Protein: CASSYSRQPTEAFF.

This chain connects TRBV24-1 to TRBJ1-1, with 8 bases matching TRBD1. CDR1 is KGHDR and CDR2 is SFDVKD in the germline V gene. The J segment lost 1 base and the V segment lost 3 bases, leaving 15 bases of the junction unmatched. The CDR3 loop spans 19 amino acids. CDR3 loop: CATSDQMTRWTGWNTEAFF. Written as DNA, the CDR3 is TGTGCCACCAGTGATCAAATGACGAGATGGACAGGGTGGAACACTGAAGCTTTCTTT.

The chain uses TRBV13 and TRBJ2-2; 8 bases line up with TRBD1. The CDR3 is 17 amino acids. CDR1 PRHDT and CDR2 FYEKMQ come from the germline V gene (reference sequence). The ends lost 0 bases at V and 7 bases at J; junction bases unmatched: 10. For the CDR3, the DNA is TGTGCCAGCAGCTTAGGAGCTGGACAGGGTATTGGCGGGGAGCTGTTTTTT. Protein sequence: CASSLGAGQGIGGELFF.